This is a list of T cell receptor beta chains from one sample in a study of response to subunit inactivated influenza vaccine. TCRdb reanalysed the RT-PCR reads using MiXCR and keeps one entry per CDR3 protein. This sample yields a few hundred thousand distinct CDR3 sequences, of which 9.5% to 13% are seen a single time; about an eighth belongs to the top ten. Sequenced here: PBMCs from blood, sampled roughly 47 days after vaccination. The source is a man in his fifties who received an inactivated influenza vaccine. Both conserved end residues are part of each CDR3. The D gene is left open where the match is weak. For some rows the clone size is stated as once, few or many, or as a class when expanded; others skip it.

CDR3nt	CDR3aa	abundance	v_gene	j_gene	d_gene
TGCAGCGTTGGTTCGTTAGGGGCTTCCTACGAGCAGTACTTC	CSVGSLGASYEQYF	NA	TRBV29-1	TRBJ2-7	NA
TGCGCCAGCAGCCCGGGGCCTAGCATCACAGATACGCAGTATTTT	CASSPGPSITDTQYF	many	TRBV5-1	TRBJ2-3	NA
TGTGCCAGCAGCCTTTGGCCATTTGGTAACACTGAAGCTTTCTTT	CASSLWPFGNTEAFF	NA	TRBV7-9	TRBJ1-1	NA
TGTGCCAGCAGCTCCGGGACAGGGATGCCCGGGGAGCTGTTTTTT	CASSSGTGMPGELFF	NA	TRBV7-2	TRBJ2-2	TRBD1
TGCAGCGTTGAAGTGGGAGGGCCACATAGTGAGCAGTTCTTC	CSVEVGGPHSEQFF	few	TRBV29-1	TRBJ2-1	TRBD2
TGTGCCAGCAGTTTAGGGCCTAGCGGGGGTTTCCACGAGCAGTACTTC	CASSLGPSGGFHEQYF	few	TRBV12-3/TRBV12-4	TRBJ2-7	TRBD2
TGCAGTGCTAGGGGACCTTACTACGAGCAGTACTTC	CSARGPYYEQYF	NA	TRBV20-1	TRBJ2-7	NA
TGTGCCAGCAGCCTTGGTTTGGGTGAAAAACTGTTTTTT	CASSLGLGEKLFF	few	TRBV7-2	TRBJ1-4	NA
TGTGCCAGCAGCTTAGCGATCGAGCAGTACTTC	CASSLAIEQYF	few	TRBV7-9	TRBJ2-7	NA
TGTGCCAGCAGTTACTCAGTACGGAACCAAGAGACCCAGTACTTC	CASSYSVRNQETQYF	NA	TRBV6-2/TRBV6-3	TRBJ2-5	NA
TGCAGCGTTGCCCACAGGACCACAGATACGCAGTATTTT	CSVAHRTTDTQYF	NA	TRBV29-1	TRBJ2-3	NA
TGCGCCAGCAGCCCAAGTGACTGGGGCGCTCTCACAGATACGCAGTATTTT	CASSPSDWGALTDTQYF	many	TRBV5-1	TRBJ2-3	NA
TGCGCCAGCAGCTTGGCCGGGCGGGAGTTGGATACGCAGTATTTT	CASSLAGRELDTQYF	many	TRBV5-1	TRBJ2-3	TRBD2
TGTGCCAGCAGCCAAGGACTAGCGGCCTACAATGAGCAGTTCTTC	CASSQGLAAYNEQFF	many	TRBV7-3	TRBJ2-1	TRBD2
TGCAGTGCTAGAGATCACGAGGGGACCTACGAGCAGTACTTC	CSARDHEGTYEQYF	many	TRBV20-1	TRBJ2-7	NA
TGCAGCGTTGAGGAGGGAGAAGCTTTCTTT	CSVEEGEAFF	many	TRBV29-1	TRBJ1-1	NA
TGTGCCAGCTCACAAGGGAGGTCGGAGACCCAGTACTTC	CASSQGRSETQYF	NA	TRBV18	TRBJ2-5	NA
TGTGCCAGCAGGCGGCCTGTGCTAGCGGCCGCCTACGAGCAGTACTTC	CASRRPVLAAAYEQYF	few	TRBV6-2/TRBV6-3	TRBJ2-7	TRBD2
TGTGCCAGCGCACAGGGGGCCCCTATAATCGATGAGCAGTTCTTC	CASAQGAPIIDEQFF	NA	TRBV10-3	TRBJ2-1	TRBD1
TGTGCCAGCAGTTACTCGGAAGGGATGGGGGGAAACACCATATATTTT	CASSYSEGMGGNTIYF	NA	TRBV6-5	TRBJ1-3	NA
TGTGCCAGCAGCTCCCTCGCTGTAAGCGCTACTAGGAGGGAGACCCAGTACTTC	CASSSLAVSATRRETQYF	NA	TRBV11-2	TRBJ2-5	NA
TGTGCCTGGACTGGACAGTTCTACAATGAGCAGTTCTTC	CAWTGQFYNEQFF	NA	TRBV30	TRBJ2-1	NA
TGCAGTGCTTTCGGACAGGTTAGCAATCAGCCCCAGCATTTT	CSAFGQVSNQPQHF	few	TRBV20-1	TRBJ1-5	TRBD1
TGTGCCAGCAGCTTCCACGATACGCAGTATTTT	CASSFHDTQYF	many	TRBV7-2	TRBJ2-3	NA
TGTGCCAGCAGTCCTTTGGGACAGCAGGACGAGCAGTACTTC	CASSPLGQQDEQYF	few	TRBV27	TRBJ2-7	TRBD1
TGTGCCAGTAGTACCCCCGGGGGCTGGAGCAATCAGCCCCAGCATTTT	CASSTPGGWSNQPQHF	few	TRBV19	TRBJ1-5	NA
TGCGCCAGCAGCTCGGACGTACAGGGTACAGATACGCAGTATTTT	CASSSDVQGTDTQYF	few	TRBV5-1	TRBJ2-3	NA
TGCAGTGCTAGAGACGTAGCGGCCCAAGAGACCCAGTACTTC	CSARDVAAQETQYF	few	TRBV20-1	TRBJ2-5	NA
TGTGCCAGCAGCGGGACGCTTTCGGACTCTGGAAACACCATATATTTT	CASSGTLSDSGNTIYF	few	TRBV5-6	TRBJ1-3	NA
TGCGCCAGCAGCCAAGGGATTCCGGCTGGCCGACCAGAAAAACTGTTTTTT	CASSQGIPAGRPEKLFF	few	TRBV4-1	TRBJ1-4	NA
TGTGCCAGCAGCTCCGGGACAGGGTCCCACAATGAGCAGTTCTTC	CASSSGTGSHNEQFF	NA	TRBV11-2	TRBJ2-1	TRBD1
TGTGCCAGCAGTCCCCTAGAGGGGCGCTATGGCTACACCTTC	CASSPLEGRYGYTF	many	TRBV28	TRBJ1-2	NA
TGTGCCAGCAGCTCCGGACCGGCAAGGTCCTACAATGAGCAGTTCTTC	CASSSGPARSYNEQFF	few	TRBV7-3	TRBJ2-1	NA
TGTGCCAGCAATCACGGGACACATAACACCGGGGAGCTGTTTTTT	CASNHGTHNTGELFF	NA	TRBV18	TRBJ2-2	NA
TGCAGTGCTAGACTAGACTATGGCTACACCTTC	CSARLDYGYTF	few	TRBV20-1	TRBJ1-2	NA
TGTGCCATCAGTGATTCTAGCGGGGGGGCGAACACCGGGGAGCTGTTTTTT	CAISDSSGGANTGELFF	NA	TRBV10-3	TRBJ2-2	TRBD2
TGTGCCAGCAGTCAGGGGCTCTCTGGAAACACCATATATTTT	CASSQGLSGNTIYF	NA	TRBV12-3/TRBV12-4	TRBJ1-3	NA
TGCGCCAGCAAATCAAGGACAACGAACACCGGGGAGCTGTTTTTT	CASKSRTTNTGELFF	few	TRBV5-1	TRBJ2-2	NA
TGTGCCACCAGCAGACAGGGGAAAGGGCAGTTCTTC	CATSRQGKGQFF	NA	TRBV15	TRBJ2-1	NA
TGCAGTGCTAGAGTCGCCCGGGGCGGGAGCCCCAATGAGCAGTTCTTC	CSARVARGGSPNEQFF	NA	TRBV20-1	TRBJ2-1	TRBD2